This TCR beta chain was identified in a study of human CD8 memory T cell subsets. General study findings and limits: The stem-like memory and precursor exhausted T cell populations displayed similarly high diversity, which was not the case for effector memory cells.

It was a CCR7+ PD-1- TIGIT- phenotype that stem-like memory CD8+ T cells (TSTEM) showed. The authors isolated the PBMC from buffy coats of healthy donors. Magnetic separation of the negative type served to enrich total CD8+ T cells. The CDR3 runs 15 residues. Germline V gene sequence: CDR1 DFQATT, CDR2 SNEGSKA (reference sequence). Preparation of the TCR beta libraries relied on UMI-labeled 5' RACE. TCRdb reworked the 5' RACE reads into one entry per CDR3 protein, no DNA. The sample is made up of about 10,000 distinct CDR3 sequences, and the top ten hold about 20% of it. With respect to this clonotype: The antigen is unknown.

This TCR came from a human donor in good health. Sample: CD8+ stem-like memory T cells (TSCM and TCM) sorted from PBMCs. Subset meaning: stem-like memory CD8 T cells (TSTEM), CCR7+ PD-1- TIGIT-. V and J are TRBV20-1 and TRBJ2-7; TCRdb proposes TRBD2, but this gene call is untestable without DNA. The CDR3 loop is CSRLGREGRVYEQYF.